Each of the 23 T cell receptor beta chains below was sequenced from the same sample in a study of cytomegalovirus exposure and HLA in healthy donors. A multiplex PCR was run with 60 Vbeta primers and 13 Jbeta primers. This table comes from immunoSEQ multiplex PCR, and its TCRdb copy is limited to in-frame clones, with some not included. This sample has some 77,000 clones, with about 80% found just once. The sequenced material came from PBMCs. These receptors were collected from a man aged 45-60 years in good health and CMV-seropositive.

This clone was seen a handful of times. This chain joins TRBV30 and TRBJ1-1; TRBD1 agrees at 8 bases. This CDR3 contains 14 residues. CDR1 is GTSNPN and CDR2 is SVGIG in the germline V gene (reference sequence). V was pared by 0 bases and J by 4 bases, with 4 bases of the junction left unmatched. The CDR3 loop is CAWSVLTGVTEAFF. CDR3 nucleotide sequence: TGTGCCTGGAGTGTATTGACAGGGGTCACTGAAGCTTTCTTT.

CDR3 nucleotides: TGTGCCAGCAGCTGGAGGCCAGGGGCCACCGGGGAGCTGTTTTTT. As protein: CASSWRPGATGELFF. This chain links TRBV11-2 with TRBJ2-2; TRBD1 is a possible D gene (6 bases). Germline-derived CDR1 and CDR2 are SGHAT and FQNNGV. This CDR3 contains 15 residues. V lost 4 bases and J 4 bases, leaving 13 bases between the germline ends.

CDR3 sequence: CASYYGGAYEQYF. In nucleotides, the CDR3 is TGTGCCAGCTATTACGGGGGGGCCTACGAGCAGTACTTC. The chain recombines TRBV6-1 with TRBJ2-7; TRBD2 matches at 8 bases. The CDR3 has 13 residues. Trimming removed 8 bases from V and 2 bases from J; junction bases left unmatched: 5. Germline V gene lookup returns CDR1 MNHNS and CDR2 SASEGT.

The rearrangement joins TRBV6-6 to TRBJ2-1; D possibly corresponds to TRBD1 (6 bases). Germline CDR1 reads MNHNY; CDR2 reads SVGAGI (reference sequence). The CDR3 covers 15 residues. Trimming stripped 6 bases from V and 2 bases from J, with 14 bases between. CDR3 DNA sequence: TGTGCCAGCAGCCCAACCGGACAGCCCTACAATGAGCAGTTCTTC. This encodes CASSPTGQPYNEQFF.

The chain recombines TRBV5-1 with TRBJ2-7; D is uncertain. CDR3 length: 13 amino acids. V lost 7 bases, J lost 1 base, and 12 bases lay in between. Germline V gives CDR1 SGHRS, CDR2 YFSETQ. The CDR3 loop is CASSPHLSYEQYF. The DNA of the CDR3 is TGCGCCAGCTCCCCCCACTTATCCTACGAGCAGTACTTC.

V and J are TRBV2 and TRBJ2-5; perhaps TRBD2 as D (7 bases). Germline-derived CDR1 and CDR2 are SNHLY and FYNNEI. The CDR3 has 14 residues. Trimming took off 6 bases at V and 5 bases at J, with 16 bases between the two ends. The CDR3 nucleotides are TGTGCCAGCAGGGAGGGGGGGGTGTCGGAGACCCAGTACTTC. It codes for CASREGGVSETQYF. The complete variable domain, with remaining parts taken from reference TRBV2 and TRBJ2-5, reads EPEVTQTPSHQVTQMGQEVILRCVPISNHLYFYWYRQILGQKVEFLVSFYNNEISEKSEIFDDQFSVERPDGSNFTLKIRSTKLEDSAMYFCASREGGVSETQYFGPGTRLLVL.

This chain links TRBV18 with TRBJ1-5; 8 bases map to TRBD1. CDR1 is KGHSH and CDR2 is LQKENI in the germline V gene. This CDR3 comprises 14 residues. Trimming cost V 4 bases and J 6 bases; bases outside gene matches: 5. CDR3 nucleotide sequence: TGTGCCAGCTCACAGGACAGGGAAGGTCAGCCCCAGCATTTT. This encodes CASSQDREGQPQHF. Variable domain in full (rest from reference TRBV18 and TRBJ1-5): NAGVMQNPRHLVRRRGQEARLRCSPMKGHSHVYWYRQLPEEGLKFMVYLQKENIIDESGMPKERFSAEFPKEGPSILRIQQVVRGDSAAYFCASSQDREGQPQHFGDGTRLSIL.

This clone appeared a few times. The genes are TRBV6-5 and TRBJ2-7; possibly TRBD1 for D (6 bases). The CDR3 totals 15 residues. Germline values: CDR1 MNHEY, CDR2 SVGAGI. V was shortened by 6 bases and J by 0 bases, with 15 bases between the two germline ends. The CDR3 nucleotides read TGTGCCAGCAGGAAGGGGGTTGGGGGCTCCTACGAGCAGTACTTC. Protein product: CASRKGVGGSYEQYF.

The chain combines TRBV5-1 with TRBJ2-3; TRBD1 aligns across 8 bases. Germline assignment: CDR1 SGHRS and CDR2 YFSETQ. This CDR3 spans 16 amino acids. Trimming took 4 bases from V and 2 from J; bases not matched to a gene: 9. The CDR3 sequence: CASSPLGQVYTDTQYF. DNA of the CDR3: TGCGCCAGCAGCCCCCTGGGACAGGTATACACAGATACGCAGTATTTT.

The chain is built from TRBV19 and TRBJ1-5; D is possibly TRBD1 (5 bases). Germline CDR1 reads LNHDA; CDR2 reads SQIVND (reference sequence). The CDR3 covers 14 residues. V gave up 6 bases and J gave up 6 bases, with 15 bases separating them. The CDR3: CASSGQGDRQPQHF. CDR3 DNA sequence: TGTGCCAGTAGCGGCCAGGGTGATCGTCAGCCCCAGCATTTT.

The chain combines TRBV6-4 with TRBJ2-7; TRBD2 matches at 9 bases. Germline trimming cut 4 bases from V and 5 bases from J; bases unmatched to any gene: 6. The germline gives CDR1 MRHNA, CDR2 SNTAGT. This CDR3 has 14 amino acids. The CDR3 region is CASSGLAGADEQYF. CDR3 sequence (DNA): TGTGCCAGCAGTGGTTTAGCGGGAGCTGACGAGCAGTACTTC.

This chain links TRBV27 with TRBJ2-3, with a possible D match to TRBD1 (6 bases). Trimming stripped 4 bases from V and 4 bases from J, with 9 bases between. CDR1 and CDR2 (germline): MNHEY, SMNVEV (reference sequence). The CDR3 has 13 amino acids. DNA for the CDR3: TGTGCCAGCAGTTCTCAGGGGCCAGATACGCAGTATTTT. Its protein is CASSSQGPDTQYF.

This chain connects TRBV7-7 to TRBJ2-3; D may be TRBD2 (6 bases). Germline CDR1 reads SSHAT; CDR2 reads FNYEAQ (reference sequence). This CDR3 has 15 amino acids. Trimming removed 5 bases at V and 0 bases at J, with 12 bases between. CDR3 sequence: CASSRGTGSTDTQYF. CDR3 bases: TGTGCCAGCAGCCGCGGGACTGGTAGCACAGATACGCAGTATTTT.

V and J are TRBV6-1 and TRBJ1-6; 7 positions match TRBD1. The CDR3 covers 16 residues. CDR1 MNHNS and CDR2 SASEGT come from the germline V gene. V dropped 4 bases and J dropped 5; count of bases not matched to a gene: 8. The CDR3 reads CASSGRTGLNNSPLHF. For the CDR3, the DNA is TGTGCCAGCAGTGGGCGGACAGGTCTAAATAATTCACCCCTCCACTTT.

The rearrangement uses TRBV6-1 and TRBJ2-1, with 9 positions matching TRBD2. J gave up 7 bases and V 9 bases, and 4 bases lay outside the gene matches. CDR1 is MNHNS, CDR2 SASEGT, per germline. The CDR3 sequence is 12 residues long. CDR3 amino acids: CASKAGGNEQFF. The CDR3 DNA reads as TGTGCCAGTAAAGCGGGAGGTAATGAGCAGTTCTTC.

This chain connects TRBV7-6 to TRBJ1-1; possible D gene TRBD1, 5 bases. CDR3 size: 17 residues. Trimming left V 5 bases short and J 0 bases short, with 19 bases between. Germline CDR1 SGHVS, CDR2 FNYEAQ. The CDR3 DNA follows: TGTGCCAGCAGCCCATCCCTTGTCGGGGGAGTGAACACTGAAGCTTTCTTT. Protein sequence: CASSPSLVGGVNTEAFF.

At least ten counts were recorded for this clone. Additional DNA sequences in this sample encode the identical CDR3. CDR3 coding DNA: TGTGCCAGCAGTTACTCAACAGGGGGATCTAACTATGGCTACACCTTC. Translated: CASSYSTGGSNYGYTF. V gene TRBV6-6 combines with J gene TRBJ1-2, with TRBD1 matching 8 bases. The CDR3 runs to 16 residues. CDR1 MNHNY and CDR2 SVGAGI come from the germline V gene (reference sequence). V gave up 0 bases and J gave up 0 bases; unmatched junction bases: 3.

The chain recombines TRBV19 with TRBJ1-3; D not resolved. V lost 3 bases and J lost 0, with 9 bases in between. Germline CDR1 is LNHDA and CDR2 is SQIVND (reference sequence). CDR3 length: 15 residues. CDR3 amino acids: CASSILNLSGNTIYF. The DNA of the CDR3 is TGTGCCAGTAGTATCCTAAACCTCTCTGGAAACACCATATATTTT. The whole variable domain, remainder taken from reference TRBV19 and TRBJ1-3, is DGGITQSPKYLFRKEGQNVTLSCEQNLNHDAMYWYRQDPGQGLRLIYYSQIVNDFQKGDIAEGYSVSREKKESFPLTVTSAQKNPTAFYLCASSILNLSGNTIYFGEGSWLTVV.

The chain couples TRBV7-8 to TRBJ1-1; D is possibly TRBD1 (5 bases). The germline V gene has CDR1 SGHVS and CDR2 FQNEAQ. CDR3 size: 16 residues. V was shortened by 5 bases and J by 0 bases, with 16 bases between the two germline ends. CDR3 sequence: CASSPRGAALNTEAFF. The CDR3 nucleotides are TGTGCCAGCAGCCCCCGCGGGGCGGCGTTGAACACTGAAGCTTTCTTT.

J is TRBJ2-1 and V is TRBV7-2; TRBD2 is a possible D gene (5 bases). The CDR3 totals 12 residues. V was cut by 5 bases and J by 8 bases, with 10 bases left in between. Germline V gene lookup returns CDR1 SGHTA and CDR2 FQGNSA. The CDR3 spells CASSPGLHEQFF. CDR3 sequence (DNA): TGTGCCAGCAGCCCAGGACTCCATGAGCAGTTCTTC.

The gene calls are TRBV7-6 and TRBJ2-1; 11 nucleotides align to TRBD2. Trimming took 5 bases from V and 6 from J; bases not matched to a gene: 6. CDR3 length equals 15 residues. Looked up from germline, CDR1 is SGHVS and CDR2 is FNYEAQ. DNA of the CDR3: TGTGCCAGCAGCCAGTGGACTAGCGGGTCCAATGAGCAGTTCTTC. Amino acid sequence: CASSQWTSGSNEQFF.

This rearrangement joins TRBV18 to TRBJ2-7; D not resolved. Germline V gives CDR1 KGHSH, CDR2 LQKENI. The V and J ends lost 1 base and 7 bases respectively, with 11 bases between them. This CDR3 comprises 13 residues. CDR3 residues: CASSPLTPGEQYF. The DNA for the CDR3 is TGTGCCAGCTCACCACTCACCCCAGGAGAGCAGTACTTC.

The chain employs TRBV6-5 and TRBJ2-7; tentatively, D is TRBD2 (6 bases). Per germline, CDR1 MNHEY and CDR2 SVGAGI. The CDR3 extends over 14 amino acids. Between the trimmed V and J ends, which lost 2 bases and 3 bases, there was a span of 11 bases. Here the CDR3 reads CASSYGQGGYEQYF. CDR3 coding DNA: TGTGCCAGCAGTTACGGGCAGGGAGGCTACGAGCAGTACTTC.